These 3 T cell receptor beta chains came from one sample sequenced in a study of blood T cells in healthy people across ages. A sample-barcoded 5' primer and a J-beta primer mix were used in a second PCR of about 6 to 12 cycles. TCRdb reanalysed the 5' RACE reads using MiXCR and keeps one entry per CDR3 protein. The data hold hundreds of thousands of distinct CDR3 sequences, with about 45% observed a single time. Sequenced: blood. The source is an elderly man in good health.

The rearrangement joins TRBV7-9 to TRBJ1-2, with 8 nucleotides matching TRBD1. V lost 5 bases to trimming and J lost 2 bases; unmatched junction nucleotides: 10. CDR1 is SEHNR, CDR2 FQNEAQ, per germline (reference sequence). This CDR3 is 16 amino acids long. CDR3 in DNA: TGTGCCAGCAGCAGAACCAGGGGGCCGGGGAACTATGGCTACACCTTC. Protein product: CASSRTRGPGNYGYTF.

This rearrangement joins TRBV7-2 to TRBJ2-7; D is unclear. V dropped 3 bases and J dropped 0 bases, with 9 bases sitting between them. Per germline, CDR1 SGHTA and CDR2 FQGNSA. CDR3 length equals 14 residues. CDR3 coding DNA: TGTGCCAGCAGCTTCGGCTACCTCTCCTACGAGCAGTACTTC. It translates to CASSFGYLSYEQYF.

This clonotype was recorded only once. The J gene is TRBJ2-2, the V gene TRBV20-1; D is ambiguous. This CDR3 has 12 residues. Germline V gene sequence: CDR1 DFQATT, CDR2 SNEGSKA (reference sequence). Deletions cut 6 bases from V and 1 base from J, with 6 bases between. CDR3 in DNA: TGCAGTGCCCTACGGAACACCGGGGAGCTGTTTTTT. This gives the protein CSALRNTGELFF.